This T cell receptor (beta chain) appears in the sequencing data of a study of T-cell memory formation after mild COVID-19. About the research overall: In these data, TCR clusters were largely donor specific.

Germline CDR1 SGHRS, CDR2 YFSETQ. This CDR3 has 14 residues. V lost 3 bases, J lost 6 bases, and 7 bases stayed unmatched. Study-wide findings and caveats: Second-wave clones reaching peak frequency on day 37 lacked confirmed SARS-CoV-2 specificity. Clones contracting across day 15 to 85 had a balanced CD4/CD8 profile; later expanding clones leaned CD4+.

Constant-segment primers and 5'RACE yielded cDNA libraries for TCR alpha and TCR beta, each carrying sample barcodes and UMIs. From the 5' RACE reads, TCRdb called clonotypes with MiXCR, one entry per CDR3 protein. The data contain 110,000 or so distinct CDR3 sequences, roughly a sixth of them singletons. This clonotype turned up a few times. Its cognate antigen is unknown. This TCR was recovered from a man between 18 and 29 years old who had mild COVID-19 (a few samples of this study predate the infection). Cell type and time point are not known. The material sequenced was PBMCs or a T cell subset sorted from them (not recorded which). The chain is built from TRBV5-1 and TRBJ2-7, with 9 bases lining up with TRBD2. The CDR3 DNA reads as TGCGCCAGCAGCTCCCTAGCGGGGCTTCCCGAGCAGTACTTC. It yields the protein CASSSLAGLPEQYF.